This T cell receptor (beta chain) was sequenced in a study of T-cell reconstitution after alpha-beta-depleted transplantation in children. Unique molecular identifiers were used in preparing the TCRbeta library. A single record per CDR3 protein comes from TCRdb applying MiXCR to the PCR reads. The data show about 590,000 distinct CDR3 sequences, with over 10% seen just once and 2% to 2.5% held by the top ten. Trimming removed 5 bases from V and 6 bases from J, with 14 bases in between. Germline V gene data show CDR1 as SGHTA and CDR2 as FQGTGA. The CDR3 runs to 14 residues. The source material was PBMCs, mostly from graft donor cells, sampled 360 days after TCRalphabeta/CD19-depleted stem cell transplant. This rearrangement joins TRBV7-3 to TRBJ2-1, with D perhaps matching TRBD2 (5 bases). The origin of this receptor is a male patient younger than 18 who had a stem cell transplant for acute myeloid leukemia, so the T cells may come from the graft donor. The CDR3 loop reads CASSPAASTNEQFF. In nucleotides, the CDR3 is TGTGCCAGCAGCCCAGCGGCTTCTACCAATGAGCAGTTCTTC. Supplemented by reference TRBV7-3 and TRBJ2-1, the full variable domain reads GAGVSQTPSNKVTEKGKYVELRCDPISGHTALYWYRQSLGQGPEFLIYFQGTGAADDSGLPNDRFFAVRPEGSVSTLKIQRTERGDSAVYLCASSPAASTNEQFFGPGTRLTVL.